This TCR beta chain was recovered during a study of T-cell reconstitution after alpha-beta-depleted transplantation in children. Study-wide findings and caveats: Reports say that about two months after transplant, the alpha-beta T cells came out of several hundred graft clones that had expanded. Surviving thymic progenitors and recipient T cells were the source of high TCRbeta diversity at day 60 in some patients.

As concerns this clonotype: What it recognizes is unknown.

V dropped 4 bases and J dropped 7; count of bases not matched to a gene: 11. CDR1 and CDR2 from the germline V gene are MGHRA and YSYEKL. CDR3 size: 15 residues. Preparation of the TCRbeta library involved a method that used unique molecular identifiers. TCRdb re-derived calls from the PCR reads in MiXCR, one entry per CDR3 protein. This sample yields 300,000 or so distinct CDR3 sequences, of which 23% are seen a single time; 9.5% to 12% belongs to the top ten. This clonotype was sampled from a male patient younger than 18 who had a stem cell transplant for acute lymphoblastic leukemia, so the T cells may come from the graft donor. Specimen: PBMCs, mostly from graft donor cells, collected 180 days after TCRalphabeta/CD19-depleted stem cell transplant. The V and J genes are TRBV4-1 and TRBJ2-7; 9 nucleotides line up with TRBD2. In DNA form, the CDR3 reads TGCGCCAGCAGCCCGTTAGCGGGAGAGGTGGGAGAGCAGTACTTC. This encodes CASSPLAGEVGEQYF.